This is a list of T cell receptor beta chains from one sample in a study of T cells in Graves' hyperthyroidism and ophthalmopathy. MiXCR, applied by TCRdb to the multiplex PCR reads, yields one record per CDR3 protein. The sample lists about 600,000 distinct CDR3 sequences, more than 12% occurring once. Sequencing was performed on blood. The origin of the receptors is a woman in her forties or fifties with Graves' ophthalmopathy. CDR3s include the opening cysteine and the closing phenylalanine or tryptophan. The order of the fields is clone size, CDR3 length, D gene, V gene, J gene, CDR3 protein, CDR3 DNA. D genes are given only for firm matches. A row's size may be missing; if present it is once, few, many or a size class.

many,12,.,TRBV20-1,TRBJ1-2,CSGAQGDYGYTF,TGCAGTGGCGCACAGGGTGACTATGGCTACACCTTC
few,15,.,TRBV6-5,TRBJ2-5,CASSIPGPHQETQYF,TGTGCCAGCAGTATACCGGGACCCCACCAAGAGACCCAGTACTTC
.,15,.,TRBV11-3,TRBJ2-5,CASSSRGTQQETQYF,TGTGCCAGCAGCTCCCGCGGGACACAACAAGAGACCCAGTACTTC
few,18,TRBD2,TRBV7-3,TRBJ2-1,CASSKTRTSEISYNEQFF,TGTGCCAGCAGCAAGACCCGGACTAGCGAGATTTCCTACAATGAGCAGTTCTTC
.,15,TRBD1,TRBV13,TRBJ2-2,CASSFGQGFAGELFF,TGTGCCAGCAGCTTTGGACAGGGATTCGCCGGGGAGCTGTTTTTT
few,15,.,TRBV3-1,TRBJ2-3,CASSQQGFRTDTQYF,TGTGCCAGCAGCCAGCAGGGTTTTCGAACAGATACGCAGTATTTT
.,16,TRBD1,TRBV7-9,TRBJ2-7,CASSLLPGQDTYEQYF,TGTGCCAGCAGCTTACTCCCGGGACAGGACACCTACGAGCAGTACTTC
.,15,.,TRBV7-9,TRBJ2-1,CASSLVGSRKNEQFF,TGTGCCAGCAGCTTGGTGGGCAGTCGGAAAAATGAGCAGTTCTTC
many,16,.,TRBV5-1,TRBJ2-1,CASSHDTGIPYNEQFF,TGCGCCAGCAGTCACGATACCGGGATCCCCTACAATGAGCAGTTCTTC
.,17,TRBD2,TRBV24-1,TRBJ2-1,CATAGTSFGSSYNEQFF,TGTGCCACCGCCGGGACTAGCTTCGGGAGCTCCTACAATGAGCAGTTCTTC
many,14,TRBD2,TRBV28,TRBJ2-2,CASSLAEITGELFF,TGTGCCAGCTCACTAGCGGAGATAACCGGGGAGCTGTTTTTT
few,18,TRBD2,TRBV11-2,TRBJ2-7,CASSSWSRLAGMSNEQYF,TGTGCCAGCAGCTCCTGGTCCAGGTTAGCGGGAATGTCTAACGAGCAGTACTTC
few,16,.,TRBV6-2/TRBV6-3,TRBJ1-5,CASSPEGRLNNQPQHF,TGTGCCAGCAGTCCCGAAGGACGGCTAAACAATCAGCCCCAGCATTTT
many,14,TRBD2,TRBV12-3/TRBV12-4,TRBJ2-5,CASSFSGRTETQYF,TGTGCCAGCAGTTTTAGCGGGAGGACGGAGACCCAGTACTTC
many,16,TRBD1,TRBV11-3,TRBJ2-2,CASSFSGQRNTGELFF,TGTGCCAGCAGCTTCTCGGGACAGAGGAACACCGGGGAGCTGTTTTTT
many,14,.,TRBV3-1,TRBJ1-1,CASSQVQGRTEAFF,TGTGCCAGCAGCCAAGTTCAGGGGAGGACTGAAGCTTTCTTT
.,13,.,TRBV5-1,TRBJ2-3,CAGSLDFPDTQYF,TGCGCCGGCAGCTTGGACTTTCCAGATACGCAGTATTTT
few,13,.,TRBV12-5,TRBJ2-1,CASGLGLTSEQFF,TGTGCTAGTGGTTTGGGATTAACTAGCGAGCAGTTCTTC
few,11,.,TRBV19,TRBJ2-1,CASSRRGEQFF,TGTGCCAGTAGTCGACGCGGGGAGCAGTTCTTC
many,14,.,TRBV7-3,TRBJ2-2,CASSWGGGTGELFF,TGTGCCAGCAGCTGGGGAGGGGGCACCGGGGAGCTGTTTTTT
few,15,.,TRBV7-9,TRBJ2-1,CASSFVVADYNEQFF,TGTGCCAGCAGCTTCGTGGTAGCCGACTACAATGAGCAGTTCTTC
few,16,.,TRBV15,TRBJ1-1,CATSKLLGWDDTEAFF,TGTGCCACCAGCAAACTACTCGGGTGGGACGACACTGAAGCTTTCTTT
many,14,.,TRBV18,TRBJ2-5,CASSPGRAGETQYF,TGTGCCAGCTCACCGGGTCGAGCGGGAGAGACCCAGTACTTC
.,16,TRBD1,TRBV20-1,TRBJ2-6,CSARGTGTSGANVLTF,TGCAGTGCTAGGGGGACAGGGACTTCGGGGGCCAACGTCCTGACTTTC
many,15,.,TRBV18,TRBJ1-4,CASSPRGLKYEQLFF,TGTGCCAGCTCACCTAGGGGACTGAAGTATGAACAACTGTTTTTT
many,15,TRBD2,TRBV13,TRBJ2-7,CASSSSGRASYEQYF,TGTGCCAGCAGCTCAAGCGGGAGGGCCTCCTACGAGCAGTACTTC
many,19,TRBD1,TRBV24-1,TRBJ2-1,CATSDTRDRGRPVYNEQFF,TGTGCCACCAGTGATACCCGGGACAGGGGGAGGCCCGTTTACAATGAGCAGTTCTTC
.,16,TRBD2,TRBV2,TRBJ2-1,CASSEGTSGFYNEQFF,TGTGCCAGCAGTGAAGGGACTAGCGGGTTCTACAATGAGCAGTTCTTC
.,17,TRBD2,TRBV4-3,TRBJ2-5,CASSQANPGLAGETQYF,TGCGCCAGCAGCCAAGCCAATCCGGGACTAGCGGGAGAGACCCAGTACTTC
.,14,.,TRBV7-6,TRBJ2-3,CASSRTGWADTQYF,TGTGCCAGCAGCAGGACGGGGTGGGCAGATACGCAGTATTTT
.,15,.,TRBV20-1,TRBJ1-5,CSARELTFSNQPQHF,TGCAGTGCTAGAGAGCTGACTTTTAGCAATCAGCCCCAGCATTTT
many,19,TRBD2,TRBV6-2/TRBV6-3,TRBJ2-1,CASSSPGLAGGVRYNEQFF,TGTGCCAGCAGTAGCCCGGGACTAGCGGGAGGTGTGAGGTACAATGAGCAGTTCTTC
.,13,TRBD1,TRBV29-1,TRBJ1-1,CSVGQGALTEAFF,TGCAGCGTCGGGCAGGGGGCTCTCACTGAAGCTTTCTTT
many,12,.,TRBV7-2,TRBJ1-4,CASSRVGEKLFF,TGTGCCAGCAGCCGAGTGGGTGAAAAACTGTTTTTT
few,15,.,TRBV30,TRBJ2-1,CAWSVRGRVYNEQFF,TGTGCCTGGAGTGTAAGGGGGAGGGTTTACAATGAGCAGTTCTTC
many,14,.,TRBV12-3/TRBV12-4,TRBJ2-4,CASSFWQGKNIQYF,TGTGCCAGCAGTTTTTGGCAGGGCAAAAACATTCAGTACTTC
few,17,.,TRBV5-1,TRBJ2-2,CASSHGPGHGNTGELFF,TGCGCCAGCAGCCACGGCCCCGGACACGGGAACACCGGGGAGCTGTTTTTT
.,14,.,TRBV12-3/TRBV12-4,TRBJ1-4,CASSLLQTNEKLSF,TGTGCCAGCAGCCTACTGCAAACTAATGAAAAACTGTCTTTT
many,13,.,TRBV6-2/TRBV6-3,TRBJ2-7,CASSYWLAYEQYF,TGTGCCAGCAGTTACTGGCTAGCCTACGAGCAGTACTTC
few,15,TRBD2,TRBV6-5,TRBJ2-1,CASSSVSGKNNEQFF,TGTGCCAGCAGTTCTGTTAGCGGGAAAAACAATGAGCAGTTCTTC
many,13,.,TRBV24-1,TRBJ2-3,CATANSASYTQYF,TGTGCCACCGCCAATAGCGCCTCCTATACGCAGTATTTT
.,15,TRBD1,TRBV19,TRBJ2-2,CASRSDRGGSGELFF,TGTGCCAGTAGATCCGACAGGGGCGGTTCGGGGGAGCTGTTTTTT
many,15,.,TRBV11-1,TRBJ2-5,CASSFRPILQETQYF,TGTGCCAGCAGCTTCCGACCGATCCTCCAAGAGACCCAGTACTTC
many,15,TRBD2,TRBV6-1,TRBJ2-7,CASGLAGGTTYEQYF,TGTGCCTCCGGACTAGCGGGAGGCACGACCTACGAGCAGTACTTC
few,17,TRBD1,TRBV5-1,TRBJ1-4,CASSLGPQQGTVLSLFF,TGCGCCAGCAGCTTGGGGCCCCAACAGGGGACGGTATTGTCTCTGTTTTTT
many,12,.,TRBV29-1,TRBJ2-1,CSVAEGYNEQFF,TGCAGCGTTGCCGAGGGGTATAATGAGCAGTTCTTC
few,12,.,TRBV5-1,TRBJ2-1,CASSLGMYEQFF,TGCGCCAGCAGCTTAGGAATGTATGAGCAGTTCTTC
many,15,TRBD2,TRBV12-3/TRBV12-4,TRBJ2-1,CASSLTGTRYNEQFF,TGTGCCAGCAGTCTAACCGGGACTAGGTACAATGAGCAGTTCTTC
many,15,TRBD1,TRBV5-1,TRBJ2-1,CASSLGDRSYNEQFF,TGCGCCAGCAGCCTGGGGGACAGGTCCTACAATGAGCAGTTCTTC
.,13,.,TRBV10-2,TRBJ2-3,CANGLSGTDTQYF,TGCGCCAACGGATTGAGCGGCACAGATACGCAGTATTTT
.,13,TRBD1,TRBV9,TRBJ2-7,CASSVTGGAKQYF,TGTGCCAGCAGCGTGACAGGGGGCGCCAAGCAGTACTTC
.,17,TRBD2,TRBV11-2,TRBJ2-1,CASSLSPSGRPLYEQFF,TGTGCCAGCAGCTTATCCCCTAGCGGGAGGCCCCTCTATGAGCAGTTCTTC
many,14,.,TRBV28,TRBJ2-5,CASGDYRVRETQYF,TGTGCCAGCGGAGATTACAGGGTACGAGAGACCCAGTACTTC
many,15,.,TRBV12-3/TRBV12-4,TRBJ1-2,CASRAGAGAWYGYTF,TGTGCCAGCAGAGCCGGGGCGGGGGCGTGGTATGGCTACACCTTC
many,16,TRBD2,TRBV7-3,TRBJ2-2,CASSFGLAGVSGELFF,TGTGCCAGCAGCTTCGGACTAGCGGGAGTGTCCGGGGAGCTGTTTTTT
.,13,.,TRBV10-3,TRBJ2-2,CAITLALTGELFF,TGTGCCATCACCCTAGCGCTCACCGGGGAGCTGTTTTTT
.,13,.,TRBV2,TRBJ2-7,CASNTGQRTQQYF,TGTGCCAGCAATACAGGACAGCGAACGCAGCAGTACTTC
few,15,TRBD1,TRBV5-8,TRBJ2-2,CASNYFQGAAGELFF,TGTGCCAGCAACTACTTTCAGGGGGCTGCCGGGGAGCTGTTTTTT
many,15,.,TRBV5-1,TRBJ1-5,CASSLAERLNQPQHF,TGCGCCAGCAGCTTGGCCGAAAGACTAAATCAGCCCCAGCATTTT
many,13,.,TRBV20-1,TRBJ2-1,CSASPRRSWEQFF,TGCAGTGCTAGCCCTAGGAGATCATGGGAGCAGTTCTTC